One sample yielded the 12 T cell receptor beta chains listed below, sequenced in a study of blood T cell repertoires in COVID-19. Method: immunoSEQ multiplex PCR; TCRdb's copy keeps in-frame clones and lacks some. The profile shows about 90,000 clones, approximately 80% of them singletons. The sample was peripheral blood. These receptors all come from an elderly woman with active or convalescent COVID-19.

V and J are TRBV15 and TRBJ2-3; a weak D match, TRBD1 (6 bases). Trimming took off 4 bases at V and 5 bases at J, with 16 bases between the two ends. Per germline, CDR1 LNHNV and CDR2 YYDKDF (reference sequence). The CDR3 has 15 amino acids. Here the CDR3 DNA reads TGTGCCACCAGCAAACCCACAGGGTTACTAGATACGCAGTATTTT. Amino acids: CATSKPTGLLDTQYF. Combining the CDR3 with reference TRBV15 and TRBJ2-3 gives the whole variable domain DAMVIQNPRYQVTQFGKPVTLSCSQTLNHNVMYWYQQKSSQAPKLLFHYYDKDFNNEADTPDNFQSRRPNTSFCFLDIRSPGLGDTAMYLCATSKPTGLLDTQYFGPGTRLTVL.

This sequence joins TRBV7-9 and TRBJ1-1; D might be TRBD1 (5 bases). Germline V gene data show CDR1 as SEHNR and CDR2 as FQNEAQ (reference sequence). V dropped 1 base and J dropped 4 bases, with 13 bases sitting between them. There are 15 residues in the CDR3. The CDR3 nucleotides read TGTGCCAGCAGCTTAGGCGGGGCGGCAGGCACTGAAGCTTTCTTT. Protein sequence: CASSLGGAAGTEAFF.

The gene calls are TRBV5-1 and TRBJ1-1; D gene ambiguous. CDR1 SGHRS and CDR2 YFSETQ come from the germline V gene. V lost 4 bases and J lost 0, with 13 bases in between. This CDR3 region has 15 residues. The CDR3 protein is CASSPGRRLNTEAFF. The CDR3 DNA sequence: TGCGCCAGCAGCCCAGGACGGAGGCTGAACACTGAAGCTTTCTTT.

The V and J genes are TRBV7-2 and TRBJ2-4, with D possibly being TRBD2 (6 bases). With 1 base removed from V and 8 bases from J, the gap between germline ends came to 24 bases. The length of the CDR3 is 18 residues. The germline V gene has CDR1 SGHTA and CDR2 FQGNSA. CDR3 sequence: CASSLVGRSGQGGYIQYF. The CDR3 bases are TGTGCCAGCAGCTTAGTCGGGAGATCGGGCCAGGGTGGGTACATTCAGTACTTC.

V and J are TRBV30 and TRBJ2-3; the D gene is possibly TRBD2 (6 bases). The germline V gene has CDR1 GTSNPN and CDR2 SVGIG (reference sequence). Trimming removed 5 bases from V and 0 bases from J, with 12 bases in between. The CDR3 consists of 14 residues. The CDR3: CAWELASSTDTQYF. The DNA for the CDR3 is TGTGCCTGGGAGCTAGCGTCTAGCACAGATACGCAGTATTTT.

The rearrangement links TRBV7-9 to TRBJ1-2; 12 bases agree with TRBD1. Germline V gene lookup returns CDR1 SEHNR and CDR2 FQNEAQ (reference sequence). This CDR3 region has 17 residues. J gave up 2 bases and V 5 bases, and 9 bases lay outside the gene matches. The CDR3 loop reads CASSPTGTGGANYGYTF. CDR3 DNA: TGTGCCAGCAGCCCGACCGGGACAGGGGGCGCGAACTATGGCTACACCTTC.

The CDR3 DNA reads TGTGCCAGTAGCCGAGGTCGACAGGGTCGGACCCAGTACTTC. Its protein is CASSRGRQGRTQYF. The V call is TRBV19, the J call TRBJ2-5, with TRBD1 matching over 7 bases. This CDR3 spans 14 amino acids. Germline CDR1 is LNHDA and CDR2 is SQIVND (reference sequence). With 6 bases clipped from V and 7 bases from J, the junction kept 11 bases outside the gene matches.

This chain joins TRBV2 and TRBJ2-7, with D perhaps TRBD1 (7 bases). The CDR3 extends over 17 amino acids. The V and J ends lost 7 bases and 4 bases respectively, with 26 bases between them. CDR1 SNHLY and CDR2 FYNNEI come from the germline V gene. The CDR3 region has the DNA TGTGCCAGCACCGCAGGGGGACACCCGGGGGTTAGATACGAGCAGTACTTC. Protein product: CASTAGGHPGVRYEQYF.

J is TRBJ2-2 and V is TRBV2; 9 nucleotides align to TRBD2. Germline V gene sequence: CDR1 SNHLY, CDR2 FYNNEI. The V segment lost 4 bases and the J segment 1 base; nucleotides outside the gene matches: 4. This CDR3 contains 16 residues. The CDR3 DNA sequence: TGTGCCAGCAGTGCCCTAGCGGGGCAGAACACCGGGGAGCTGTTTTTT. Its protein product is CASSALAGQNTGELFF.

This clone showed up just a few times. The gene calls are TRBV5-5 and TRBJ2-3; possible D gene TRBD2, 5 bases. The V gene's germline CDR1 is SGHKS and CDR2 YYEKEE (reference sequence). CDR3 length equals 16 residues. Trimming pared 0 bases from V and 1 base from J, leaving 12 bases between. For the CDR3, the DNA is TGTGCCAGCAGCTTGGTAGGCCAGAGGGGCACAGATACGCAGTATTTT. It translates to CASSLVGQRGTDTQYF. Full variable domain (remainder filled in from reference TRBV5-5 and TRBJ2-3): DAGVTQSPTHLIKTRGQQVTLRCSPISGHKSVSWYQQVLGQGPQFIFQYYEKEERGRGNFPDRFSARQFPNYSSELNVNALLLGDSALYLCASSLVGQRGTDTQYFGPGTRLTVL.

This CDR3 is CASSQVGGASNQPQHF. CDR3 DNA sequence: TGTGCCAGCAGCCAAGTGGGGGGGGCTAGCAATCAGCCCCAGCATTTT. This chain uses TRBV3-1 (or the pseudogene TRBV3-2) with TRBJ1-5; D might be TRBD1 (6 bases). The V gene lost 1 base and the J gene lost 0 bases, with 10 bases spanning the gap. Germline V CDR1 and CDR2: LGHDT, YNNKEL (reference sequence). CDR3 length: 16 residues.

V gene TRBV6-5 combines with J gene TRBJ1-3; possibly TRBD1 for D (6 bases). The CDR3 consists of 16 residues. V was cut by 4 bases and J by 0 bases, with 13 bases left in between. CDR1 is MNHEY and CDR2 is SVGAGI in the germline V gene. The CDR3 spells CASSLDSSRSGNTIYF. The CDR3 DNA sequence: TGTGCCAGCAGTTTGGACAGTTCCCGCTCTGGAAACACCATATATTTT.